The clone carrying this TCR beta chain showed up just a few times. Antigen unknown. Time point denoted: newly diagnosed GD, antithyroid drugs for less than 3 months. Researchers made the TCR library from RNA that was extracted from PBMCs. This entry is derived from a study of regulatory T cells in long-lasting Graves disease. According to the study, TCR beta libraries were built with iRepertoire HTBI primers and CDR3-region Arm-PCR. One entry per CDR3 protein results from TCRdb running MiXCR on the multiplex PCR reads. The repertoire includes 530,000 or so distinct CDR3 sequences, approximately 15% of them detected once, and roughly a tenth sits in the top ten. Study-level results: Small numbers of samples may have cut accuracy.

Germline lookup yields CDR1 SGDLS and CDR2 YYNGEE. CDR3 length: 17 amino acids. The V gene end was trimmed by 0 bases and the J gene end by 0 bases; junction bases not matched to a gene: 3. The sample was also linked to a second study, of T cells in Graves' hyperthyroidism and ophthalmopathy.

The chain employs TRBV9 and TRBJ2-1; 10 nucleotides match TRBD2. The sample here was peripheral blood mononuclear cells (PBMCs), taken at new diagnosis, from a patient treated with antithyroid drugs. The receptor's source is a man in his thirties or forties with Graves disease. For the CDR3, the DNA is TGTGCCAGCAGCGTAGAGCTAGCGGGGGCCTCCTACAATGAGCAGTTCTTC. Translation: CASSVELAGASYNEQFF.